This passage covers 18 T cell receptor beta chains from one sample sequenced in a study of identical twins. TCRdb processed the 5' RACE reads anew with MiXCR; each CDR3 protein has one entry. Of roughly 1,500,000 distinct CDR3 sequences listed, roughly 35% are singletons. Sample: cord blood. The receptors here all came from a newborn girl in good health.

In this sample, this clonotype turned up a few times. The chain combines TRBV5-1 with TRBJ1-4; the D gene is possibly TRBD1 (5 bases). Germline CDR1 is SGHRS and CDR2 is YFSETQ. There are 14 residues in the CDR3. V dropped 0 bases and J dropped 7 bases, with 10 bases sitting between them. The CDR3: CASSLEAGCEKLFF. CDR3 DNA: TGCGCCAGCAGCTTGGAAGCAGGGTGTGAAAAACTGTTTTTT.

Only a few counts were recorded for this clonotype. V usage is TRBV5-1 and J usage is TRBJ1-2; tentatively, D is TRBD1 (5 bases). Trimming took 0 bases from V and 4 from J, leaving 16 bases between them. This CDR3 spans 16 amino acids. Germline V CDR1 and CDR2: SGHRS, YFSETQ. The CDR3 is CASSLGDIDSLYGYTF. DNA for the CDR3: TGCGCCAGCAGCTTGGGTGACATCGACAGCCTCTATGGCTACACCTTC.

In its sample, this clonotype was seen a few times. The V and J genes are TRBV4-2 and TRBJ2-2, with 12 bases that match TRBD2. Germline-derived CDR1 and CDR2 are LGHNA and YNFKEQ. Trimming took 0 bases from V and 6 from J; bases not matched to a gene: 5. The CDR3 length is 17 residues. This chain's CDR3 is CASSQESASGGAGELFF. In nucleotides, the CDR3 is TGTGCCAGCAGCCAAGAATCGGCTAGCGGGGGGGCCGGGGAGCTGTTTTTT.

The CDR3 protein is CSARKDSNTEAFF. The DNA of the CDR3 is TGCAGTGCCAGAAAGGACAGTAACACTGAAGCTTTCTTT. This chain uses TRBV20-1 with TRBJ1-1; D might be TRBD1 (6 bases). Per germline, CDR1 DFQATT and CDR2 SNEGSKA (reference sequence). The CDR3 covers 13 residues. Trimming stripped 6 bases from V and 2 bases from J, with 13 bases between.

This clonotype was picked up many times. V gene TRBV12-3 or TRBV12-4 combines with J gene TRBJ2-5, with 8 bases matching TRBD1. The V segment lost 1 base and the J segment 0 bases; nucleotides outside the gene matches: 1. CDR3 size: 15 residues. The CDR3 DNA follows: TGTGCCAGCAGTTTAGGGACAGGGTACCAAGAGACCCAGTACTTC. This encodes CASSLGTGYQETQYF.

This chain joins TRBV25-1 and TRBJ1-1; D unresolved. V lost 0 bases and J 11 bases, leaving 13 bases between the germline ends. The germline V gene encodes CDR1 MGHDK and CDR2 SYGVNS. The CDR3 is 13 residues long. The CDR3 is CASSEYLLGRAFF. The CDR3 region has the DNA TGTGCCAGCAGTGAATACCTCCTTGGCAGGGCTTTCTTT.

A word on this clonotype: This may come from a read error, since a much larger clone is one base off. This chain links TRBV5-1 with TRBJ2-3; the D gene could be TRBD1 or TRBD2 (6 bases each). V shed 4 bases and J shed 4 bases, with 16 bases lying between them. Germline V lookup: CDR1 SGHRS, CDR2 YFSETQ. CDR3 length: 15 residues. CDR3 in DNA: TGCGCCAGCAGCGTGGAGGGGGTTAGCGCAGATACGCAGTATTTT. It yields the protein CASSVEGVSADTQYF. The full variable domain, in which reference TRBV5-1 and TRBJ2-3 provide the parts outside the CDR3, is KAGVTQTPRYLIKTRGQQVTLSCSPISGHRSVSWYQQTPGQGLQFLFEYFSETQRNKGNFPGRFSGRQFSNSRSEMNVSTLELGDSALYLCASSVEGVSADTQYFGPGTRLTVL.

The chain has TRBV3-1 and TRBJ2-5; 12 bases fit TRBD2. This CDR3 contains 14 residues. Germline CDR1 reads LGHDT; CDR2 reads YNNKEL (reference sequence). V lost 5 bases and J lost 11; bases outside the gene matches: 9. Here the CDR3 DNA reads TGTGCCAGCAGCACGGGACTAGCGGGCTACGGGCAGTACTTC. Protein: CASSTGLAGYGQYF.

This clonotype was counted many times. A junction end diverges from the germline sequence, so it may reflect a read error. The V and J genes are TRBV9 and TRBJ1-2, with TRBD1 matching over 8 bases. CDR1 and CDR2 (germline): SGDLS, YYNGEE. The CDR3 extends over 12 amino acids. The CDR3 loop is CASSVAGGGYTF. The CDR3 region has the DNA TGTGCCAGCAGTGTAGCAGGGGGCGGCTACACCTTC.

As DNA, the CDR3 is TGCGCCAGCAGCCAAGATGGGCTTAATTATGGCTACACCTTC. Translated, it gives CASSQDGLNYGYTF. This rearrangement joins TRBV4-1 to TRBJ1-2; D is unclear. With 0 bases removed from V and 5 bases from J, the gap between germline ends came to 10 bases. The CDR3 is 14 amino acids. Germline assignment: CDR1 MGHRA and CDR2 YSYEKL.

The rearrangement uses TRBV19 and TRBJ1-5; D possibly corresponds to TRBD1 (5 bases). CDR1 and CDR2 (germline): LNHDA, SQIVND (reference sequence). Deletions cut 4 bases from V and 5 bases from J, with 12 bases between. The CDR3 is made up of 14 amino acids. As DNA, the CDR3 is TGTGCCAGTAGTACCTACCCAGGGTATCAGCCCCAGCATTTT. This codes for CASSTYPGYQPQHF.

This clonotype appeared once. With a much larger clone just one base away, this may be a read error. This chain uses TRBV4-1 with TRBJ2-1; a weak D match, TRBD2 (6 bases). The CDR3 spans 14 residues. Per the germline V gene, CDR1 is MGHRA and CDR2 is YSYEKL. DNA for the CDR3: TGCGCCAGCGGCCAAGGGACTCGCTACAATGAGCAGTTCTTC. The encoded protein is CASGQGTRYNEQFF.

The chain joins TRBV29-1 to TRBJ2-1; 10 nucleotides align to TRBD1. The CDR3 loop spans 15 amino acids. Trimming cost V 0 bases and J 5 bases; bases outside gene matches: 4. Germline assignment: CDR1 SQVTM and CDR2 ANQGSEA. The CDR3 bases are TGCAGCGTTGAAGATCGGGGGACAGGGGACAATGAGCAGTTCTTC. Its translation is CSVEDRGTGDNEQFF.

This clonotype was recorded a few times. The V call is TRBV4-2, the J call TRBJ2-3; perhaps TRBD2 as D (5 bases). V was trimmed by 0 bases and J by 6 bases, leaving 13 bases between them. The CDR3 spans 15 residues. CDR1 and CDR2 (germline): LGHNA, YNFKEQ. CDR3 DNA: TGTGCCAGCAGCCAAGAACCCGGGATAGGGGATACGCAGTATTTT. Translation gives CASSQEPGIGDTQYF.

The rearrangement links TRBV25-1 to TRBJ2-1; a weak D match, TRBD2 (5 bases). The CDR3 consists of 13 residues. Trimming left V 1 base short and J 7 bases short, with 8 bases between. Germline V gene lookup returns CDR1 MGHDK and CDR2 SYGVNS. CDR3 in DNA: TGTGCCAGCAGTGAATTGGAGGCTAATGAGCAGTTCTTC. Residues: CASSELEANEQFF.

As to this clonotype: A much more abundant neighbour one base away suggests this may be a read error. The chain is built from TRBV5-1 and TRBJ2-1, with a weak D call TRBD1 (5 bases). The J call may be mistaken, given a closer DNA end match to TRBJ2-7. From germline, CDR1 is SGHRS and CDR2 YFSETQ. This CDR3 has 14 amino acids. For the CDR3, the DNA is TGCGCCAGCAGCTTGGGCAGGGAATACAATGAGCAGTACTTC. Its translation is CASSLGREYNEQYF.

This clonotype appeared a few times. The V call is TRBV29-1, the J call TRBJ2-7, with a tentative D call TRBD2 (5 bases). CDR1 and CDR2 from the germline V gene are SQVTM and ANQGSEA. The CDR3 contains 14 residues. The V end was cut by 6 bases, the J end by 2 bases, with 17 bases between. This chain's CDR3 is CSVPGGSGTYEQYF. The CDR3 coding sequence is TGCAGCGTCCCCGGAGGTAGTGGAACCTACGAGCAGTACTTC.

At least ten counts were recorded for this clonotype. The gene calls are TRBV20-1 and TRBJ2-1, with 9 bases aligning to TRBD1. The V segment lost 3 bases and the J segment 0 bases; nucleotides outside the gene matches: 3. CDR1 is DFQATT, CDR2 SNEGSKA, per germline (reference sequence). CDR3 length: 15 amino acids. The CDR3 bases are TGCAGTGCTAGTCCGACAGGGGGCTCCTACAATGAGCAGTTCTTC. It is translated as CSASPTGGSYNEQFF.